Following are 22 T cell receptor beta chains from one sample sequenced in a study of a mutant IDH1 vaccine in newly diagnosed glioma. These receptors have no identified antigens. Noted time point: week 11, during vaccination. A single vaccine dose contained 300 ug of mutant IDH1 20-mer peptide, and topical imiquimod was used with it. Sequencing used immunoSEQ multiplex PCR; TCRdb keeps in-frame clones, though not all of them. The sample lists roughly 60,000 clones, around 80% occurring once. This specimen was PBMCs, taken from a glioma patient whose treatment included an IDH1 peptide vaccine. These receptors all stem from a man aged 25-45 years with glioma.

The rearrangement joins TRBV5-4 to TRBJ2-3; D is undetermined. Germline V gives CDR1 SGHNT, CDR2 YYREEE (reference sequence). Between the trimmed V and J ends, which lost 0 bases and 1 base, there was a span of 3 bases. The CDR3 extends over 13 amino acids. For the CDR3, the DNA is TGTGCCAGCAGCTTGGAAGGCACAGATACGCAGTATTTT. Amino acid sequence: CASSLEGTDTQYF. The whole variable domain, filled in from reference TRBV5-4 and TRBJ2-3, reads ETGVTQSPTHLIKTRGQQVTLRCSSQSGHNTVSWYQQALGQGPQFIFQYYREEENGRGNFPPRFSGLQFPNYSSELNVNALELDDSALYLCASSLEGTDTQYFGPGTRLTVL.

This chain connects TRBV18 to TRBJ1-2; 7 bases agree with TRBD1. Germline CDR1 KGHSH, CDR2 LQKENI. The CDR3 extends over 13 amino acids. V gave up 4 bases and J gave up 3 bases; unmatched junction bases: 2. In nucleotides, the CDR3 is TGTGCCAGCTCACAAGGACAGGACTATGGCTACACCTTC. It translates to CASSQGQDYGYTF.

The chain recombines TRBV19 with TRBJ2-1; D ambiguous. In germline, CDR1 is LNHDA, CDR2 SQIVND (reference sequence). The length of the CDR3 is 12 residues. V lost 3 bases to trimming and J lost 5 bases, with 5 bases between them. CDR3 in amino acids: CASSILDNEQFF. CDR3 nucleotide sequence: TGTGCCAGTAGTATTTTGGACAATGAGCAGTTCTTC.

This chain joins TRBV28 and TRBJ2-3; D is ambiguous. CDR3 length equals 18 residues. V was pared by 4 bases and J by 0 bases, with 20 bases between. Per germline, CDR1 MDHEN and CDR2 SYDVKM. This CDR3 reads CASSSYLDPFSSTDTQYF. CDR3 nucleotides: TGTGCCAGCAGTTCCTACTTAGACCCCTTCTCTAGCACAGATACGCAGTATTTT.

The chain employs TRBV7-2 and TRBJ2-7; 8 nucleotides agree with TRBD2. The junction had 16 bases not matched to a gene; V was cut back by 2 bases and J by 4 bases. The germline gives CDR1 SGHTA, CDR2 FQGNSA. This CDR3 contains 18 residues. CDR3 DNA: TGTGCCAGCAGCTTAAGGTTGTCGGCCAGCGGGAGTTGGTACGAGCAGTACTTC. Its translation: CASSLRLSASGSWYEQYF.

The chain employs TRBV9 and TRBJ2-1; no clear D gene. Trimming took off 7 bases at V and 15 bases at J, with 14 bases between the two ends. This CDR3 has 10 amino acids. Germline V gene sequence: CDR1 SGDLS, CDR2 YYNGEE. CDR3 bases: TGTGCCAGCGGCTCGGCCCCCCCGTTCTTC. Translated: CASGSAPPFF.

The CDR3 spells CASSTNSGDTQYF. In DNA, the CDR3 is TGCGCCAGCAGCACAAACTCGGGTGATACGCAGTATTTT. The chain combines TRBV5-1 with TRBJ2-3; no firm D call. The CDR3 totals 13 residues. In germline, CDR1 is SGHRS, CDR2 YFSETQ. The V and J ends lost 4 bases and 6 bases respectively, with 12 bases between them.

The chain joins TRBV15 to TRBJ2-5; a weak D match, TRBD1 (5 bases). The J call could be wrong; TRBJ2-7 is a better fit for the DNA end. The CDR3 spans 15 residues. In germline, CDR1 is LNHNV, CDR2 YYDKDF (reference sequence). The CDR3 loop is CATSIGVGAGYEQYF. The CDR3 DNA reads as TGTGCCACCAGCATAGGGGTAGGGGCAGGCTACGAGCAGTACTTC.

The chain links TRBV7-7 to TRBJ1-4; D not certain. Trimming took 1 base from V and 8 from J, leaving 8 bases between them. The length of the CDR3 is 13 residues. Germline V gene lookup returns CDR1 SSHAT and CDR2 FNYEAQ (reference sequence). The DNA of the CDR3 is TGTGCCAGCAGCTTAGACGGAAACGAAAAACTGTTTTTT. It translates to CASSLDGNEKLFF.

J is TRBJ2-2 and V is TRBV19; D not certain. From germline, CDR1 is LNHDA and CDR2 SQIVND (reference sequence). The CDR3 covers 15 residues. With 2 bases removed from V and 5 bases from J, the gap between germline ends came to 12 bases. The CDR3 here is CASSILAGWTGELFF. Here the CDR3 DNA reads TGTGCCAGTAGTATATTGGCAGGATGGACCGGGGAGCTGTTTTTT.

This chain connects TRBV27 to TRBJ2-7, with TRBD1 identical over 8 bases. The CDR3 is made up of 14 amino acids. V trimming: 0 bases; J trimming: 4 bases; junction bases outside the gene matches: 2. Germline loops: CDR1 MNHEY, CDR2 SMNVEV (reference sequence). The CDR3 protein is CASSLSRQGYEQYF. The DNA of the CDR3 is TGTGCCAGCAGTTTATCGAGACAGGGGTACGAGCAGTACTTC.

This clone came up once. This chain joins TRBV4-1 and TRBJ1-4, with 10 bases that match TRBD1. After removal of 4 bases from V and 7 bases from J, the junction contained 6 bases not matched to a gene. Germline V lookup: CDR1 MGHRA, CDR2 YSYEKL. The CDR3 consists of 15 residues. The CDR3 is CASSPSTGGLEKLFF. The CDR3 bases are TGCGCCAGCAGCCCCTCGACAGGGGGCCTTGAAAAACTGTTTTTT.

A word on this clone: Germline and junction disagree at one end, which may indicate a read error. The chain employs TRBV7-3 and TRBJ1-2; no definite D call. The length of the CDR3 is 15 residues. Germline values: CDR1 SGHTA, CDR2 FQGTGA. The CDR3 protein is CASSLRRVVQSGYTF. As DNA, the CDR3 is TGTGCCAGCAGTTTAAGACGGGTGGTCCAATCTGGCTACACCTTC.

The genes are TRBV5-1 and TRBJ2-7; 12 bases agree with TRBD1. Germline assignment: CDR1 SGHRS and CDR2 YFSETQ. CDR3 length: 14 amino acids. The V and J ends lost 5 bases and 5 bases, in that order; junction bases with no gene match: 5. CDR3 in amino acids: CASSIGTGGDEQYF. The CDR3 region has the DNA TGCGCCAGCAGTATAGGGACAGGGGGCGACGAGCAGTACTTC.

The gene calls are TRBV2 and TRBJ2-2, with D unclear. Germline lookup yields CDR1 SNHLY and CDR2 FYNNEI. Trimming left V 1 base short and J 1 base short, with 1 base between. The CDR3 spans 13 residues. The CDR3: CASSEENTGELFF. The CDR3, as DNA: TGTGCCAGCAGTGAAGAGAACACCGGGGAGCTGTTTTTT. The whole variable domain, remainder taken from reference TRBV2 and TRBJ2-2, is EPEVTQTPSHQVTQMGQEVILRCVPISNHLYFYWYRQILGQKVEFLVSFYNNEISEKSEIFDDQFSVERPDGSNFTLKIRSTKLEDSAMYFCASSEENTGELFFGEGSRLTVL.

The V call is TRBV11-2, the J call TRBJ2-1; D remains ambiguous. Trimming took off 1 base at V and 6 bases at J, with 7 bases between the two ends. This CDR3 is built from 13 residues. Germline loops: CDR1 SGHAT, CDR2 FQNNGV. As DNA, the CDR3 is TGTGCCAGCAGCTTAGGTAGCTCCAATGAGCAGTTCTTC. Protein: CASSLGSSNEQFF.

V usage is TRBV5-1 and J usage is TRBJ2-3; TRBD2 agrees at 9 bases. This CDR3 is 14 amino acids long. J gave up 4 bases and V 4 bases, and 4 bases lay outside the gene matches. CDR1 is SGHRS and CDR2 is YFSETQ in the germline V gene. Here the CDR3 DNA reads TGCGCCAGCAGCCCCGGACTAGCGTCAGATACGCAGTATTTT. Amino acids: CASSPGLASDTQYF.

The CDR3 region is CASSYPPGTGGPRGTEAFF. The CDR3 region has the DNA TGTGCCAGCAGCTATCCACCCGGGACAGGGGGCCCCAGAGGCACTGAAGCTTTCTTT. The chain joins TRBV5-4 to TRBJ1-1; 12 bases align to TRBD1. This CDR3 has 19 residues. V lost 3 bases and J lost 4; bases outside the gene matches: 16. The germline CDR1 and CDR2 sequences are SGHNT and YYREEE (reference sequence).

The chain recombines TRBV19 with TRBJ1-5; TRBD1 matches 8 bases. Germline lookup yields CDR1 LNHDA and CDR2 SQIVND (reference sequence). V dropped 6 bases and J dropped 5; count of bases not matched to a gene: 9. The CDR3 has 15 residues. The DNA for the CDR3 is TGTGCCAGTAGGCCGAGGACAGGGACGGATCAGCCCCAGCATTTT. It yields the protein CASRPRTGTDQPQHF.

CDR3 DNA sequence: TGTGCCAGCAGCTTGGTGCGGGACAGGGGACAAGATACGCAGTATTTT. Protein: CASSLVRDRGQDTQYF. This rearrangement joins TRBV5-4 to TRBJ2-3; TRBD1 agrees at 10 bases. Germline-derived CDR1 and CDR2 are SGHNT and YYREEE (reference sequence). The V gene end was trimmed by 0 bases and the J gene end by 5 bases; junction bases not matched to a gene: 6. This CDR3 spans 16 amino acids.

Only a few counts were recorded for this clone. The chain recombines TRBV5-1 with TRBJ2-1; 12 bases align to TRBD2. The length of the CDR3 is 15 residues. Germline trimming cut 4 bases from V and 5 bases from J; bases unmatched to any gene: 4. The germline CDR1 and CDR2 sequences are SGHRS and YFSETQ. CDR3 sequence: CASSEGLAGHNEQFF. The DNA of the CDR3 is TGCGCCAGCAGCGAAGGACTAGCGGGGCACAATGAGCAGTTCTTC.

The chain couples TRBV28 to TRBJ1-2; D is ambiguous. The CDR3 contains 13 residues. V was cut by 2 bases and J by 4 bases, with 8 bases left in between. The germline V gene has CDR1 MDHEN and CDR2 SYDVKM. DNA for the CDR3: TGTGCCAGCAGTTTAAGGGTACGCTATGGCTACACCTTC. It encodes CASSLRVRYGYTF.